This T cell receptor (beta chain) was recovered during a study of blood T cell repertoires in COVID-19 (dated by TCRdb to about 2020). Regarding the research as a whole: Collaborator samples came from the United States, Italy and Spain and covered acute and convalescent phases of COVID-19. The material from the prospective study consisted of cDNA or gDNA derived from T cells, B-cell-depleted T cells, or PBMCs. Deeply sampled blood TCRbeta repertoires from subjects exposed to, actively infected with, or recovered from COVID-19 were included in the dataset. A freely available public database, intended as a resource for researchers studying the immune response to SARS-CoV-2, is where the repertoires were released. Samples were obtained from the ongoing ImmuneRACE study (first 160 participants) and from 1,254 subjects provided by 6 global collaborators. Nearly every sample came with metadata listing a de-identified subject ID, COVID-19 status, age in years and sex. Where available, HLA class I and class II types were taken from metadata supplied by the sample provider and were not determined by assay-based typing. Here is what the overall study found, with its caveats: The amount of clinical and demographic metadata varied by source and participant and was provided uncurated.

Whole blood was collected in K2EDTA tubes by collaborating institutions according to the institutions' own protocols. Collaborator samples were shipped for TCRbeta analysis as frozen whole blood, isolated PBMCs, or DNA extracted from either sample type. In the case of this clone: What antigen it recognizes has not been identified. Base quality data are lacking; no much larger clone is found one base away.

TCRbeta CDR3 regions were amplified from genomic DNA using the immunoSEQ Assay, a bias-controlled multiplex PCR. As for the original processing: The number of nucleated cells in each sample was estimated from the amplification of reference gene primers within the assay. To quantify the absolute abundance of each unique TCRbeta CDR3 rearrangement, sequence reads were collapsed and filtered. For each sample, productive Simpson clonality was calculated as the square root of Simpson's diversity index across productive rearrangements. Held by TCRdb, this immuneACCESS table contains in-frame sequences only and omits some clones. Under half of the omission traces to an unresolved V gene where checked; the cause of the rest is unknown. Clone size and V and J calls were adopted from that table, with D and trimming inferred from the DNA. The sample table lists over 60,000 clones, about nine tenths of them with a count of one. Roughly 13% of the sample is taken by the ten largest.

Per the germline V gene, SNHLY is the CDR1 and FYNNEI is the CDR2. From its cysteine to its phenylalanine, the CDR3 spans 13 amino acids. CDR3 DNA only is kept here, 39 bases in frame from base 1. Compared with germline, V lacks 7 bases and J lacks 4 bases; bases without a gene match: 5. Material for sequencing was peripheral blood. In this chain, TRBV2 is recombined with TRBJ1-1, with 8 bases in between that match TRBD1. This TCR derives from an older woman with acute or convalescent COVID-19. The DNA reads TGTGCCAGCAATAACAGGGGGGCCACTGAAGCTTTCTTT. It translates as CASNNRGATEAFF.